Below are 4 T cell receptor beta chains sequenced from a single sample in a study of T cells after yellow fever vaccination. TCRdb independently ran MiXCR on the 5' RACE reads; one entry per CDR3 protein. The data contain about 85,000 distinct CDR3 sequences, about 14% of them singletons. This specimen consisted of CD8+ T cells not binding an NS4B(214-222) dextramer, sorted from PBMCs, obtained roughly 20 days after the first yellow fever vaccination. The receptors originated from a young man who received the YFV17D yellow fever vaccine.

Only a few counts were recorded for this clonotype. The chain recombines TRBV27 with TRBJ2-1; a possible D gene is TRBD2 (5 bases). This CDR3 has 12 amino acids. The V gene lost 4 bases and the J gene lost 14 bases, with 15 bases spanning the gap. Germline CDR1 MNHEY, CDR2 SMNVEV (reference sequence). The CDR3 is CASSYGSSGKFF. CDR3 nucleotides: TGTGCCAGCAGTTATGGGTCCTCGGGGAAGTTCTTC.

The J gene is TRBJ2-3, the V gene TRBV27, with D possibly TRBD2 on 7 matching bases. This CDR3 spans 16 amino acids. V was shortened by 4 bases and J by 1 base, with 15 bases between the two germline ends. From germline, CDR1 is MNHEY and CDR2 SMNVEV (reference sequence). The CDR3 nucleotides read TGTGCCAGCAGTTCACCTCAGGGGAGGGGCACAGATACGCAGTATTTT. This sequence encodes CASSSPQGRGTDTQYF.

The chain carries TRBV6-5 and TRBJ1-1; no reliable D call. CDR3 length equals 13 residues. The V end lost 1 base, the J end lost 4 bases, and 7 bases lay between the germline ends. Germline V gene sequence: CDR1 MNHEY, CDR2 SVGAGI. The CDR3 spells CASSYYPRTEAFF. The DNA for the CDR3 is TGTGCCAGCAGTTACTACCCCCGCACTGAAGCTTTCTTT.

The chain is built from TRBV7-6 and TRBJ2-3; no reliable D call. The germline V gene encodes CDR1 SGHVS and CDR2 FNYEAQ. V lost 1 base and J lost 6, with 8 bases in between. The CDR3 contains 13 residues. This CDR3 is CASSLESLDTQYF. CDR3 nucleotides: TGTGCCAGCAGCTTAGAGTCTCTGGATACGCAGTATTTT.